The 13 T cell receptor beta chains below come from one sample, sequenced in a study of technical replicates of blood from a few donors. The repertoire was sequenced with immunoSEQ multiplex PCR; TCRdb's copy has only in-frame clones and lacks some. The sample contains roughly 80,000 clones, just over 95% of which appear only once. Input material: T cells isolated from PBMCs. The receptors were sampled from a human donor in good health.

This sequence joins TRBV11-2 and TRBJ2-3; 11 bases are shared with TRBD1. V was pared by 1 base and J by 6 bases, with 15 bases of the junction left unmatched. The CDR3 runs to 19 residues. Germline CDR1 reads SGHAT; CDR2 reads FQNNGV. Here the CDR3 DNA reads TGTGCCAGCAGCTTAGTTAGGAGCGGGACAGGGGGTTCGTCGGATACGCAGTATTTT. Translating it yields CASSLVRSGTGGSSDTQYF.

This chain links TRBV7-2 with TRBJ2-1; 13 bases are a match to TRBD2. With V trimmed by 5 bases and J by 9 bases, 10 bases remained unmatched. Germline loops: CDR1 SGHTA, CDR2 FQGNSA. CDR3 length equals 16 residues. This CDR3 is CASSISGLAGRSEQFF. The CDR3 nucleotides read TGTGCCAGCAGCATCTCGGGACTAGCGGGGAGGTCTGAGCAGTTCTTC.

The chain is built from TRBV19 and TRBJ1-2; 8 bases line up with TRBD1. Germline CDR1 is LNHDA and CDR2 is SQIVND (reference sequence). The CDR3 loop spans 11 amino acids. V was pared by 6 bases and J by 8 bases, with 2 bases of the junction left unmatched. CDR3 bases: TGTGCCAGTAGCAGGGGGCAAGGCTACACCTTC. Translating gives CASSRGQGYTF.

V and J are TRBV7-8 and TRBJ2-7; possibly TRBD2 for D (5 bases). The CDR3 runs 15 residues. Germline loops: CDR1 SGHVS, CDR2 FQNEAQ. Trimming stripped 1 base from V and 3 bases from J, with 13 bases between. Here the CDR3 reads CASSLEASINYEQYF. CDR3 nucleotide sequence: TGTGCCAGCAGCTTAGAAGCTAGCATCAACTACGAGCAGTACTTC. Complete variable domain (other parts from reference TRBV7-8 and TRBJ2-7): GAGVSQSPRYKVAKRGQDVALRCDPISGHVSLFWYQQALGQGPEFLTYFQNEAQLDKSGLPSDRFFAERPEGSVSTLKIQRTQQEDSAVYLCASSLEASINYEQYFGPGTRLTVT.

V usage is TRBV4-1 and J usage is TRBJ2-7; 8 bases are shared with TRBD1. The V gene end was trimmed by 1 base and the J gene end by 0 bases; junction bases not matched to a gene: 14. The CDR3 is 19 residues long. The germline V gene has CDR1 MGHRA and CDR2 YSYEKL. The CDR3 here is CASSQGSATGVWSSYEQYF. The CDR3 nucleotides read TGCGCCAGCAGCCAAGGCTCCGCGACAGGGGTTTGGAGCTCCTACGAGCAGTACTTC.

The chain recombines TRBV27 with TRBJ2-5; a possible D gene is TRBD1 (5 bases). Trimming left V 5 bases short and J 13 bases short, with 17 bases between. The CDR3 totals 12 residues. Germline V lookup: CDR1 MNHEY, CDR2 SMNVEV (reference sequence). For the CDR3, the DNA is TGTGCCAGCAGTGCCATTGACAGACTCCTGTACTTC. Residues: CASSAIDRLLYF.

This clone was recorded only once. This sequence joins TRBV11-2 and TRBJ2-7; weak D call: TRBD1 (5 bases). CDR3 length equals 12 residues. V lost 0 bases and J lost 10, with 10 bases in between. Germline loops: CDR1 SGHAT, CDR2 FQNNGV. The CDR3 loop is CASSLEGARQYF. The CDR3 nucleotides are TGTGCCAGCAGCTTAGAAGGGGCCAGACAGTACTTC.

On this clone itself: Other DNA sequences in the sample encode the same CDR3. V is TRBV5-6 and J is TRBJ2-5; weak D call: TRBD1 (6 bases). CDR1 and CDR2 from the germline V gene are SGHDT and YYEEEE. V was pared by 0 bases and J by 5 bases, with 8 bases between. The CDR3 spans 13 residues. DNA for the CDR3: TGTGCCAGCAGCTTGGACAGGGTGGAGACCCAGTACTTC. It is translated as CASSLDRVETQYF.

The chain joins TRBV7-9 to TRBJ2-7; possible D gene TRBD1, 6 bases. The CDR3 runs 14 residues. CDR1 is SEHNR and CDR2 is FQNEAQ in the germline V gene (reference sequence). V was clipped by 5 bases and J by 2 bases, with 13 bases between them. The CDR3 is CASSPDSLTYEQYF. The CDR3 DNA is TGTGCCAGCAGCCCGGACAGTCTAACCTACGAGCAGTACTTC.

The sample holds one count of this clone. V and J are TRBV5-1 and TRBJ2-3; a possible D gene is TRBD2 (6 bases). CDR1 is SGHRS, CDR2 YFSETQ, per germline. This CDR3 contains 15 residues. The V end lost 5 bases, the J end lost 3 bases, and 16 bases lay between the germline ends. The CDR3 region has the DNA TGCGCCAGCAGAGACGGGAGAAGTGGGACAGATACGCAGTATTTT. Amino acids: CASRDGRSGTDTQYF.

CDR3 residues: CAHGREETQYF. Written as DNA, the CDR3 is TGTGCCCACGGGCGGGAAGAGACCCAGTACTTC. V and J are TRBV13 and TRBJ2-5; possibly TRBD2 for D (5 bases). Trimming took 11 bases from V and 3 from J, leaving 10 bases between them. The length of the CDR3 is 11 residues. Per germline, CDR1 PRHDT and CDR2 FYEKMQ (reference sequence).

This chain joins TRBV2 and TRBJ1-5, with a possible D match to TRBD1 (6 bases). The length of the CDR3 is 14 residues. The germline gives CDR1 SNHLY, CDR2 FYNNEI. The V and J ends lost 10 bases and 4 bases respectively, with 17 bases between them. The CDR3 DNA sequence: TGTGCCACCAGACAGGTTAATGATAATCAGCCCCAGCATTTT. This sequence encodes CATRQVNDNQPQHF.

A single count supports this clone. The genes are TRBV7-8 and TRBJ2-7; tentative D call: TRBD1 (6 bases). CDR3 length: 17 amino acids. The V gene's germline CDR1 is SGHVS and CDR2 FQNEAQ. V shed 0 bases and J shed 0 bases, with 15 bases lying between them. DNA of the CDR3: TGTGCCAGCAGCTTAGCCTCTTTTGGGACATACTCCTACGAGCAGTACTTC. It yields the protein CASSLASFGTYSYEQYF.